Sequencing of this T cell receptor beta chain was carried out in a study of blood T cells in healthy people across ages. Looking at the study overall: About one barcoded TCR beta cDNA was captured per two T cells.

This clonotype came up a few times. Its specificity is unknown. The junction had 6 bases not matched to a gene; V was cut back by 6 bases and J by 6 bases. The CDR3 is made up of 15 amino acids. Through a sample-barcoded 5' primer and a J-beta primer mix, a second PCR was run for about 6 to 12 cycles. TCRdb re-analysed the 5' RACE reads in MiXCR, keeping a single row per CDR3 protein. The data contain some 760,000 distinct CDR3 sequences, 20% to 30% of them singletons. Broader study findings: With unsorted PBMCs, a conclusive comparison of naive versus antigen-experienced cells was not possible.

The same data also went into a second study, on T cells of mothers and their children. That report notes: Over 8 million reads per mother and some 3 million per child were obtained.

J is TRBJ2-1 and V is TRBV12-3 or TRBV12-4; 12 bases fit TRBD2. The sample taken for sequencing was blood. The receptor was isolated from a boy aged 10-17 years in good health. Here the CDR3 DNA reads TGTGCCAGCAGCACGACTAGCGGGGGTTCCAATGAGCAGTTCTTC. Translation: CASSTTSGGSNEQFF.